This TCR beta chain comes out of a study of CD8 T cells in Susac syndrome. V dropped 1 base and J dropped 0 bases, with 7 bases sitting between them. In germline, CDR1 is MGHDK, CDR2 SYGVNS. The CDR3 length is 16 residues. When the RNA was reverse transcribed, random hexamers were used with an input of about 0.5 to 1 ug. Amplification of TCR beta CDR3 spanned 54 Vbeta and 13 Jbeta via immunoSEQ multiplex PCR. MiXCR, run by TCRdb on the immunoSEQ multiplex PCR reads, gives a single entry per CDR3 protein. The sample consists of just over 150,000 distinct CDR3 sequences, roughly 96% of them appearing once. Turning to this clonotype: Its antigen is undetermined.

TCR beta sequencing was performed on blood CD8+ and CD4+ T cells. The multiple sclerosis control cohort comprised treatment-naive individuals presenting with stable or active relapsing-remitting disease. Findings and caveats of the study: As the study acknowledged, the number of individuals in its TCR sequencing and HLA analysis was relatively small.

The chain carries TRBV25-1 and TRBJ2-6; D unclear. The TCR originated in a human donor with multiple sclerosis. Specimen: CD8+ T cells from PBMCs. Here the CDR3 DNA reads TGTGCCAGCAGTGAATCTTGGGCCTCTGGGGCCAACGTCCTGACTTTC. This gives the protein CASSESWASGANVLTF. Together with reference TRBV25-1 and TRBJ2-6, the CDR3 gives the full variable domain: EADIYQTPRYLVIGTGKKITLECSQTMGHDKMYWYQQDPGMELHLIHYSYGVNSTEKGDLSSESTVSRIRTEHFPLTLESARPSHTSQYLCASSESWASGANVLTFGAGSRLTVL.